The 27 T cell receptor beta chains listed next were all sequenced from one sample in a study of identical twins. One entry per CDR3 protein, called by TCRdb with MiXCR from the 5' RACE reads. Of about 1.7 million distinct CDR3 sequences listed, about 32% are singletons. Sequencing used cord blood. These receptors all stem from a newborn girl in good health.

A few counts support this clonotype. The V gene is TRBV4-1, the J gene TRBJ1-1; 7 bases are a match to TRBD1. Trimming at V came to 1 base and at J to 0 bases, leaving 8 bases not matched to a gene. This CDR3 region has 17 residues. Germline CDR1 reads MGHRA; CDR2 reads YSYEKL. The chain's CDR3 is CASSQGLTGPMNTEAFF. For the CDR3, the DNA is TGCGCCAGCAGCCAAGGCTTGACAGGGCCCATGAACACTGAAGCTTTCTTT.

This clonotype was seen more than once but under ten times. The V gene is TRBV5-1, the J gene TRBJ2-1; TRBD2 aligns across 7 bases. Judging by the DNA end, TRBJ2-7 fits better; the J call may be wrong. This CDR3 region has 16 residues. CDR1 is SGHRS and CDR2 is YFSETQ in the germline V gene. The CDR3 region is CASSLATGGAYNEQYF. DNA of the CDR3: TGCGCCAGCAGCTTGGCCACGGGAGGAGCCTACAATGAGCAGTACTTC.

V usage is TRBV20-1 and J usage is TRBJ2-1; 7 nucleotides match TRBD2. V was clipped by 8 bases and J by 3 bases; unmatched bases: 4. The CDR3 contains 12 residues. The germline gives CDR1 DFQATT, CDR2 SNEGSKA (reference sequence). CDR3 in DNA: TGCAGTTTGCTAGCGGTCTACAATGAGCAGTTCTTC. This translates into CSLLAVYNEQFF.

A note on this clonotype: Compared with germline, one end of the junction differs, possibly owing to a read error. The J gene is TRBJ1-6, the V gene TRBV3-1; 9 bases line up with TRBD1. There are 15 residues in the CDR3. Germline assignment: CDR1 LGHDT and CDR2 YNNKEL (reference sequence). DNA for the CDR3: TGTGCCAGCAGTCGAATAACAGGGGGCCTAACCCCCCCCCACTTT. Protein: CASSRITGGLTPPHF.

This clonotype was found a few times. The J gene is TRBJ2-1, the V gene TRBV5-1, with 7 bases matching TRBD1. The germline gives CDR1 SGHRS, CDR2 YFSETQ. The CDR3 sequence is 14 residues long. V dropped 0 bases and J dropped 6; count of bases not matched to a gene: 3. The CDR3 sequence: CASSLEAGGNEQFF. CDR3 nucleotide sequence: TGCGCCAGCAGCTTGGAAGCAGGGGGCAATGAGCAGTTCTTC.

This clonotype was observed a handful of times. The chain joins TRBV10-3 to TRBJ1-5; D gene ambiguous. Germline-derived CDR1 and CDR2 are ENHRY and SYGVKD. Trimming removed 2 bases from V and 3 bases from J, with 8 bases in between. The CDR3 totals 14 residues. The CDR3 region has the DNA TGTGCCATCAGTGAGGGGAGGGACAATCAGCCCCAGCATTTT. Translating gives CAISEGRDNQPQHF.

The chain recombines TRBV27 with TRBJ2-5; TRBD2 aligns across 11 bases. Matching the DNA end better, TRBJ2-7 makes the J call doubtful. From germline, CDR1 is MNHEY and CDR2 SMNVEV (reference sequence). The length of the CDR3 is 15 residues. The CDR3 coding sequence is TGTGCCAGCAGTTTATCACTAGCGGGAGAGGGCGAGCAGTACTTC. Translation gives CASSLSLAGEGEQYF.

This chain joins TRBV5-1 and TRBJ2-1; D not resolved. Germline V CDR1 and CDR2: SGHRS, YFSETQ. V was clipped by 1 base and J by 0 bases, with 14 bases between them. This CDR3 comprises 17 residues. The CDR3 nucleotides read TGCGCCAGCAGCTTGTTTAGGGAAGTTGGCTCCTACAATGAGCAGTTCTTC. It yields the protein CASSLFREVGSYNEQFF.

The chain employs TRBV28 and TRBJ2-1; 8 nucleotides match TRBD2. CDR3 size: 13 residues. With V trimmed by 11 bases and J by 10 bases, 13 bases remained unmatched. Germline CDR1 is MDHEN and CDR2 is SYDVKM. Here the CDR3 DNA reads TGTGCCGGCTCGTCCGGGACTAGATGGGAGCAGTTCTTC. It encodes CAGSSGTRWEQFF. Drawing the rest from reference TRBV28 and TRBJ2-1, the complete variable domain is DVKVTQSSRYLVKRTGEKVFLECVQDMDHENMFWYRQDPGLGLRLIYFSYDVKMKEKGDIPEGYSVSREKKERFSLILESASTNQTSMYLCAGSSGTRWEQFFGPGTRLTVL.

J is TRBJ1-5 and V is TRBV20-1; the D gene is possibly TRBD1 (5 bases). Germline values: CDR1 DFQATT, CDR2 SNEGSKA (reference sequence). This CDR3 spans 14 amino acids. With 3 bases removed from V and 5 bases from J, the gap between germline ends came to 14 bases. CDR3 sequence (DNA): TGCAGTGCTAGTATGGGGCTGATGTATCAGCCCCAGCATTTT. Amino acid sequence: CSASMGLMYQPQHF.

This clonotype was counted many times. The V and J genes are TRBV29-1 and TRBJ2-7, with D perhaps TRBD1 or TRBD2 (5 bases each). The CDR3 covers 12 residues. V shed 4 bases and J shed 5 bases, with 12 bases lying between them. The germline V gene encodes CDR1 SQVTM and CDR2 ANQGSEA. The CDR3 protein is CSVVGPQDEQYF. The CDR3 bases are TGCAGCGTTGTGGGACCTCAGGACGAGCAGTACTTC.

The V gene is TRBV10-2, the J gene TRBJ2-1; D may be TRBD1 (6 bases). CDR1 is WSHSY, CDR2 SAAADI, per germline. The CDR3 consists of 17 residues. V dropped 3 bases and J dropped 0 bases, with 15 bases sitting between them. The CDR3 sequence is CASSDLQGLTSYNEQFF. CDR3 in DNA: TGCGCCAGCAGTGATTTACAGGGTCTGACCTCCTACAATGAGCAGTTCTTC.

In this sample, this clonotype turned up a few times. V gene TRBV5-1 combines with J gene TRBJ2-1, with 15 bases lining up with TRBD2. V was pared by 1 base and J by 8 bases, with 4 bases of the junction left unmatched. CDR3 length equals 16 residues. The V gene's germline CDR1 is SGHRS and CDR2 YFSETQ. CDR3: CASSLMGLAGGYEQFF. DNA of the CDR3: TGCGCCAGCAGCTTGATGGGACTAGCGGGAGGTTATGAGCAGTTCTTC. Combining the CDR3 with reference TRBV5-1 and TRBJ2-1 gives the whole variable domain KAGVTQTPRYLIKTRGQQVTLSCSPISGHRSVSWYQQTPGQGLQFLFEYFSETQRNKGNFPGRFSGRQFSNSRSEMNVSTLELGDSALYLCASSLMGLAGGYEQFFGPGTRLTVL.

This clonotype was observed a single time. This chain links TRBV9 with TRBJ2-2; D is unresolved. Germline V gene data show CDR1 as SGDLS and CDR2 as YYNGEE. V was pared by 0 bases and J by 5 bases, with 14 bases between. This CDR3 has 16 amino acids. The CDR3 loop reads CASSVATPARTGELFF. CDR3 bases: TGTGCCAGCAGCGTAGCTACCCCGGCTAGAACCGGGGAGCTGTTTTTT.

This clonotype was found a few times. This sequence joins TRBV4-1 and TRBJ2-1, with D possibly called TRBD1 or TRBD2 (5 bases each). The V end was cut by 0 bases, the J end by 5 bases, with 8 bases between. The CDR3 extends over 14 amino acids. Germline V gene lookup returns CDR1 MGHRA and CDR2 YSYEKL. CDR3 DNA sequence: TGCGCCAGCAGCCAAGATTGGGGACACAATGAGCAGTTCTTC. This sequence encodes CASSQDWGHNEQFF.

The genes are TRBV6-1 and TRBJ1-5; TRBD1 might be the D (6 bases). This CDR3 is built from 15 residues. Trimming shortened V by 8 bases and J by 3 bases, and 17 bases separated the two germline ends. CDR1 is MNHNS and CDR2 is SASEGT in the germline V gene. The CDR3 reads CASQTITGTNQPQHF. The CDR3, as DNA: TGTGCCAGCCAGACAATAACAGGGACCAATCAGCCCCAGCATTTT.

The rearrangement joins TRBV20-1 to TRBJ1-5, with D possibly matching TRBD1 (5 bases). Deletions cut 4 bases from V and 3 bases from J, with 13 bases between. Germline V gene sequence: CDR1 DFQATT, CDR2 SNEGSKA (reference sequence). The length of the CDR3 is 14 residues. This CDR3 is CSATKSRDNQPQHF. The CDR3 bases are TGCAGTGCTACCAAGAGCAGGGACAATCAGCCCCAGCATTTT.

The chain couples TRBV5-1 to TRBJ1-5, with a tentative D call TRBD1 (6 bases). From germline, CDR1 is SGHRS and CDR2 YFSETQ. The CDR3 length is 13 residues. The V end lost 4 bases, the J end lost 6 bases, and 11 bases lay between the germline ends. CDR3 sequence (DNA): TGCGCCAGCAGCGTGACAGGCCCTCAGCCCCAGCATTTT. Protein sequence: CASSVTGPQPQHF.

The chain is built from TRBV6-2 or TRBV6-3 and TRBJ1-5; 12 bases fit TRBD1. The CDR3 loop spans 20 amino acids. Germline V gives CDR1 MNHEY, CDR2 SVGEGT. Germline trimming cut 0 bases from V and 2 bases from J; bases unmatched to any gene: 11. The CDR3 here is CASSYSTGGQGAFGNQPQHF. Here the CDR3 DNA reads TGTGCCAGCAGTTACTCGACAGGGGGACAGGGGGCCTTCGGCAATCAGCCCCAGCATTTT.

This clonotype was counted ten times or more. The CDR3 coding sequence is TGCAGCGTCGGGACAGGGGGCGACTATGGCTACACCTTC. Protein sequence: CSVGTGGDYGYTF. V is TRBV29-1 and J is TRBJ1-2, with 12 bases identical to TRBD1. The CDR3 extends over 13 amino acids. Germline-derived CDR1 and CDR2 are SQVTM and ANQGSEA. The J segment lost 3 bases and the V segment lost 6 bases, leaving 2 bases of the junction unmatched. Full variable domain (outside the CDR3, taken from reference TRBV29-1 and TRBJ1-2): SAVISQKPSRDICQRGTSLTIQCQVDSQVTMMFWYRQQPGQSLTLIATANQGSEATYESGFVIDKFPISRPNLTFSTLTVSNMSPEDSSIYLCSVGTGGDYGYTFGSGTRLTVV.

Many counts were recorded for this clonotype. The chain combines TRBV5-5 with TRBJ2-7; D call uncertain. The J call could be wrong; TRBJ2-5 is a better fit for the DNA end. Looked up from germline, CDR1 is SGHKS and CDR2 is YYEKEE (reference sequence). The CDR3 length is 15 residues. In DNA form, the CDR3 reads TGTGCCAGCAGCTTGGATAGTGGGTCTGGCGAGACCCAGTACTTC. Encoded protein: CASSLDSGSGETQYF.

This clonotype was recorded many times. The CDR3 is CASSPRGVTDTQYF. Here the CDR3 DNA reads TGCGCCAGCAGCCCCAGGGGGGTAACAGATACGCAGTATTTT. This sequence joins TRBV5-1 and TRBJ2-3, with a tentative D call TRBD1 (7 bases). CDR1 is SGHRS and CDR2 is YFSETQ in the germline V gene. This CDR3 contains 14 residues. Trimming pared 4 bases from V and 3 bases from J, leaving 12 bases between.

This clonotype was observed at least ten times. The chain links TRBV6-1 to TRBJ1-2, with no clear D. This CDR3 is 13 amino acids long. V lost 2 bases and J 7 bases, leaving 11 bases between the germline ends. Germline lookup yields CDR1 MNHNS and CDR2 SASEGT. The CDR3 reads CASSEIRESGYTF. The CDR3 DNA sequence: TGTGCCAGCAGTGAAATAAGGGAGTCTGGCTACACCTTC.

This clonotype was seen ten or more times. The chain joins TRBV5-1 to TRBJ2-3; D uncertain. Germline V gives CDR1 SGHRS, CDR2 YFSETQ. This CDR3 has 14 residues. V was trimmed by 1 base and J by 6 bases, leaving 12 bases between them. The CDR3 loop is CASSLSLPEDTQYF. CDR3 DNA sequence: TGCGCCAGCAGCTTGAGCCTACCCGAGGATACGCAGTATTTT.

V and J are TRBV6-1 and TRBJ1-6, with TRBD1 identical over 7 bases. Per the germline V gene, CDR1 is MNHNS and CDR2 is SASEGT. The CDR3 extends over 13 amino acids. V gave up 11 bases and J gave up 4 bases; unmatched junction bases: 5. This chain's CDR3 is CAGRQGYNSPLHF. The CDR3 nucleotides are TGTGCCGGCCGACAGGGTTATAATTCACCCCTCCACTTT.

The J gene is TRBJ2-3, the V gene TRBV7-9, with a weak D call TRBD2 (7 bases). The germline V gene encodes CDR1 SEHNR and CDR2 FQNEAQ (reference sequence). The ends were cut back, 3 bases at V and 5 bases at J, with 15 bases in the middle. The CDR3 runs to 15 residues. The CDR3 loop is CASSFWGGPQDTQYF. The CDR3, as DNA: TGTGCCAGCAGCTTTTGGGGGGGGCCTCAAGATACGCAGTATTTT.

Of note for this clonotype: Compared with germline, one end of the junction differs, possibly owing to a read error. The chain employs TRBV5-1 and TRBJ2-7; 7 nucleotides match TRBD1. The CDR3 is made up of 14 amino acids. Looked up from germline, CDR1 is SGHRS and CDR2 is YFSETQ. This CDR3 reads CASSLRGQPYEQYF. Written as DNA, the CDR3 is TGTGCCAGCAGCCTTCGGGGACAGCCCTACGAGCAGTACTTC.